This T cell receptor (beta chain) was sequenced for a study of T cells after yellow fever vaccination. Overall study results and limits: The CD4 and CD8 compartments had a small share of their clonotypes in common. The booster saw the reappearance of most primary-vaccination clones (roughly 95% CD4, about 90% CD8). On re-exposure, the response was weaker but peaked faster, at day 5 versus 15.

This clonotype came up many times. Its antigen is as yet unknown. Generation of TCR cDNA used 5'RACE template switching (which added a universal primer site and UMIs). TCRdb used MiXCR to reprocess the 5' RACE reads, holding one entry per CDR3 protein. In the table there are about 140,000 distinct CDR3 sequences, around 7.7% of which are singletons. Trimming shortened V by 4 bases and J by 2 bases, and 15 bases separated the two germline ends. The CDR3 runs 15 residues. In germline, CDR1 is SGHTA, CDR2 FQGNSA. This chain connects TRBV7-2 to TRBJ2-7; D remains ambiguous. This TCR was sampled from a man aged 30 to 39 who received the YFV17D yellow fever vaccine. This material consisted of CD4+ T cells sorted from PBMCs, taken 5 days after the yellow fever booster vaccination. CDR3 amino acids: CASSSPPDAAYEQYF. The CDR3 DNA reads TGTGCCAGCAGCTCCCCACCAGACGCAGCCTACGAGCAGTACTTC.